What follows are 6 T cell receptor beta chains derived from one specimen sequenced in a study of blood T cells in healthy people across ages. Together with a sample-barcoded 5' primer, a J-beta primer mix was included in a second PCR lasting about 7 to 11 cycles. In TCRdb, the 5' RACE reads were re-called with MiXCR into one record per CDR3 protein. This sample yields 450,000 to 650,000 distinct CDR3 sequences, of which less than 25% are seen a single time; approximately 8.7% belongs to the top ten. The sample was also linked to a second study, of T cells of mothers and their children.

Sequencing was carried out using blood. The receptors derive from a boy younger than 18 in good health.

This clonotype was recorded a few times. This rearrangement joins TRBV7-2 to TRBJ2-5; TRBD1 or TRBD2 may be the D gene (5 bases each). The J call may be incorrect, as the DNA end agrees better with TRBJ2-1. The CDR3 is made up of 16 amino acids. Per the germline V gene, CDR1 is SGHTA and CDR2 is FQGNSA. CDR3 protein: CASSLGVPRDYNEQFF. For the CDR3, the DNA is TGTGCCAGCAGCCTGGGGGTCCCCAGAGACTACAATGAGCAGTTCTTC.

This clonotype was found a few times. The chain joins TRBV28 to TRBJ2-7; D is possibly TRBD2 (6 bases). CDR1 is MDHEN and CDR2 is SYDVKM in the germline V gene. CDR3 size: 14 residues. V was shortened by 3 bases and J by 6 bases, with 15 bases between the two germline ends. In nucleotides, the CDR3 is TGTGCCAGCAGTTTGGGGGGACCCTCTTTCGAGCAGTACTTC. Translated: CASSLGGPSFEQYF.

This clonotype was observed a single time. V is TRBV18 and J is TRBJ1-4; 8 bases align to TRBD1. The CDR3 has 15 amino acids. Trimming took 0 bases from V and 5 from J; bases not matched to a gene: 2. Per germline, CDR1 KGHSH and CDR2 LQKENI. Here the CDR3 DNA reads TGTGCCAGCTCACCACCGAACAGGGGGAATGAAAAACTGTTTTTT. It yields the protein CASSPPNRGNEKLFF.

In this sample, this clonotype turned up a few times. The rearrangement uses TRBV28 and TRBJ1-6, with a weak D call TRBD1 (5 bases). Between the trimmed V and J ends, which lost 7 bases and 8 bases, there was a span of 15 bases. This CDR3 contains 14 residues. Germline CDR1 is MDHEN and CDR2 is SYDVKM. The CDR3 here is CASTPRAGHSPLHF. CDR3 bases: TGTGCCAGCACTCCAAGGGCAGGGCATTCACCCCTCCACTTT. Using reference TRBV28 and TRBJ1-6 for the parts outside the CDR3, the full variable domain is DVKVTQSSRYLVKRTGEKVFLECVQDMDHENMFWYRQDPGLGLRLIYFSYDVKMKEKGDIPEGYSVSREKKERFSLILESASTNQTSMYLCASTPRAGHSPLHFGNGTRLTVT.

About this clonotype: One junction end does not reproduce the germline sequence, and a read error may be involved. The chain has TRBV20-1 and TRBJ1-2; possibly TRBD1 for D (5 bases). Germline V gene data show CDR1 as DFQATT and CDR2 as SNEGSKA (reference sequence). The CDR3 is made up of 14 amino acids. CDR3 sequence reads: CCAIGAGFDYGYTF. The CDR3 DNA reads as TGCTGTGCTATAGGGGCGGGGTTCGACTATGGCTACACCTTC.

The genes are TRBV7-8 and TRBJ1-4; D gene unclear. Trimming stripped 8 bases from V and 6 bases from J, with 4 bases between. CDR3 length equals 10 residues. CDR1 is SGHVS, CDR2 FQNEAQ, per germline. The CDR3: CASGHEKLFF. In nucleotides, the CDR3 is TGTGCCAGCGGTCATGAAAAACTGTTTTTT.